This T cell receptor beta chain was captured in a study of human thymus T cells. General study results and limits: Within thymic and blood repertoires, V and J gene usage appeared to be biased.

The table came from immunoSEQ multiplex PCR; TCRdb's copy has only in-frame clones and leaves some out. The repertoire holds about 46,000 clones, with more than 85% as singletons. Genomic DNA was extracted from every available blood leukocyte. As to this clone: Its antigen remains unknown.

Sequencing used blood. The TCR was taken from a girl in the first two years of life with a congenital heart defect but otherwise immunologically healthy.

The CDR3 reads CASSVVNGRNNEQFF. In DNA form, the CDR3 reads TGTGCCAGCAGCGTAGTGAACGGGAGAAACAATGAGCAGTTCTTC. The gene calls are TRBV9 and TRBJ2-1; the D gene is possibly TRBD2 (6 bases). The CDR3 runs 15 residues. V lost 0 bases to trimming and J lost 5 bases, with 12 bases between them. The germline V gene has CDR1 SGDLS and CDR2 YYNGEE.